This is a list of T cell receptor beta chains from one sample in a study of T-cell reconstitution after alpha-beta-depleted transplantation in children. One entry per CDR3 protein, called by TCRdb with MiXCR from the PCR reads. The sample lists roughly 89,000 distinct CDR3 sequences, more than 10% seen once, with approximately 15% in the top ten. This specimen was PBMCs from the stem cell graft donor, taken from the stem cell graft. The receptors come from a human donor who donated a stem cell graft to a child with inherited bone marrow failure. The CDR3 runs from the conserved cysteine through the conserved F or W. The order of the fields is V gene, CDR3 protein.

TRBV12-3/TRBV12-4	CASGTGNTGELFF
TRBV7-9	CASRGQGASTEAFF
TRBV10-3	CAISESAGGAYNEQFF
TRBV29-1	CSVGFGSGAFF
TRBV30	CAWSVGAGNEQFF
TRBV7-9	CASSSNRVSGNTIYF
TRBV20-1	CCAREGLAGGLYEQYF
TRBV7-6	CASSLAARGRTGELFF
TRBV3-1	CASSPRKGSTEAFF
TRBV9	CASSQTGKSTDTQYF
TRBV10-3	CASRSIDDAPGELFF
TRBV29-1	CSVEDGSSASF
TRBV5-6	CASSLNGPNTIYF
TRBV7-2	CASSSTTSGRAMYEQYF
TRBV12-3/TRBV12-4	CASSPKAGTGPYNEQFF